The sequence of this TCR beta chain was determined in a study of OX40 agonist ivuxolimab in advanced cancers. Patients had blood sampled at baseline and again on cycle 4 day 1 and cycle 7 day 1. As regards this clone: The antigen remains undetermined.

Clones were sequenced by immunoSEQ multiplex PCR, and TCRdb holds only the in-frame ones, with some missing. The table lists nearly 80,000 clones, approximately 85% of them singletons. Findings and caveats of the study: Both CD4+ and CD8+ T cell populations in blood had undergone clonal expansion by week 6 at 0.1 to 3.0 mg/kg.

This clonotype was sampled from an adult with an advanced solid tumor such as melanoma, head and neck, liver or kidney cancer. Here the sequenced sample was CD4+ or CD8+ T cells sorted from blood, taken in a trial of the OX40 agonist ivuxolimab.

CDR3 loop: CASSLEGSGELFF. The CDR3 DNA is TGTGCCAGCAGCTTGGAAGGGTCCGGGGAGCTGTTTTTT. The V and J genes are TRBV5-5 and TRBJ2-2; D not certain. The V gene lost 0 bases and the J gene lost 6 bases, with 6 bases spanning the gap. The CDR3 has 13 residues. Per the germline V gene, CDR1 is SGHKS and CDR2 is YYEKEE (reference sequence).